This T cell receptor (beta chain) was recorded in a study of post-analysis software for immune sequencing data. Turning to the study itself: Several disease courses (relapsing-remitting, secondary progressive and progressive-relapsing) of multiple sclerosis were included. General study findings and limits: In patients, TRBV5-6, TRBV5-1 and TRBV20-1 belonged to five TRBV segments found more frequently than in controls. Multiple sclerosis patients had significantly lower normalized Chao1 diversity than controls. The authors found that F measure strongly co-clustered same-batch samples.

Points on this clonotype: What it binds is not known.

Every TCR beta cDNA library bore unique molecular identifiers. A single record per CDR3 protein comes from TCRdb applying MiXCR to the PCR reads. In the table there are some 690,000 distinct CDR3 sequences, roughly 29% of which are singletons. This CDR3 has 16 residues. The germline gives CDR1 SGHRS, CDR2 YFSETQ. Specimen: blood. J is TRBJ2-5 and V is TRBV5-1; 9 positions match TRBD1. The DNA end favors TRBJ2-7, so the J call may be wrong. The clonotype was recovered from a girl between 5 and 17 years old with multiple sclerosis. This CDR3 is CASSLAPGTGSDEQYF. CDR3 coding DNA: TGCGCCAGCAGCTTGGCCCCCGGGACAGGGAGCGACGAGCAGTACTTC.